Shown below are 6 T cell receptor beta chains from a single sample sequenced in a study of post-analysis software for immune sequencing data. Overall study findings and caveats: Five or six TRBV segments (TRBV5-6, TRBV5-1 and TRBV20-1 among them) occurred more frequently in patients than in controls.

Carried by the TCR beta cDNA libraries were unique molecular identifiers. TCRdb ran MiXCR on the PCR reads and lists one entry per CDR3 protein. The data show under 200,000 distinct CDR3 sequences, 29% seen once. Which antigens these TCRs recognize remains unknown. Source material: blood. All receptors derive from a girl between 2 and 17 years old with multiple sclerosis.

This sequence joins TRBV18 and TRBJ2-5; 7 nucleotides agree with TRBD1. This CDR3 is 14 amino acids long. V gave up 6 bases and J gave up 4 bases; unmatched junction bases: 8. Germline CDR1 is KGHSH and CDR2 is LQKENI. The CDR3 region is CASSYRQGGETQYF. The CDR3 DNA sequence: TGTGCCAGCTCCTACAGACAGGGTGGAGAGACCCAGTACTTC.

The chain uses TRBV20-1 and TRBJ2-3; the D is unclear. This CDR3 spans 16 amino acids. Germline V gives CDR1 DFQATT, CDR2 SNEGSKA (reference sequence). V was pared by 0 bases and J by 0 bases, with 13 bases between. CDR3 nucleotide sequence: TGCAGTGCTAGAGATGCGTCTTTAATTAGCACAGATACGCAGTATTTT. Protein sequence: CSARDASLISTDTQYF.

This clonotype has ten or more counts. The chain has TRBV7-9 and TRBJ2-7; D not resolved. Trimming took off 3 bases at V and 7 bases at J, with 13 bases between the two ends. This CDR3 has 13 amino acids. Germline V gene sequence: CDR1 SEHNR, CDR2 FQNEAQ (reference sequence). The CDR3: CASSFGKGREQYF. CDR3 sequence (DNA): TGTGCCAGCAGCTTTGGAAAGGGTCGGGAGCAGTACTTC.

As to this clonotype: A single base separates this from a much larger clone, so it may be a read error. The rearrangement joins TRBV5-1 to TRBJ2-5; 7 bases match TRBD1. This CDR3 region has 14 residues. The junction had 3 bases not matched to a gene; V was cut back by 0 bases and J by 4 bases. Per germline, CDR1 SGHRS and CDR2 YFSETQ. The CDR3 region is CASSLAGQRETQYF. The CDR3 bases are TGCGCCAGCAGCTTGGCGGGACAGCGAGAGACCCAGTACTTC.

This clonotype has a count of ten or more. This chain joins TRBV20-1 and TRBJ2-7, with 9 bases fitting TRBD2. This CDR3 is 14 amino acids long. Trimming removed 3 bases from V and 2 bases from J; junction bases left unmatched: 5. Germline values: CDR1 DFQATT, CDR2 SNEGSKA (reference sequence). The CDR3: CSARDGLATYEQYF. The CDR3 DNA reads TGCAGTGCTAGGGACGGACTAGCGACCTACGAGCAGTACTTC.

This sequence joins TRBV10-3 and TRBJ1-1, with D tentatively TRBD1 (5 bases). The CDR3 is 15 residues long. The germline V gene encodes CDR1 ENHRY and CDR2 SYGVKD. Trimming pared 2 bases from V and 1 base from J, leaving 11 bases between. The CDR3 is CAISERGTGNTEAFF. The CDR3 DNA is TGTGCCATCAGTGAGAGAGGGACGGGGAACACTGAAGCTTTCTTT.